This T cell receptor beta chain was identified during a study of long-term antiretroviral therapy in people with HIV. Background on the study: In the earliest collections, sampling predates the 2015 immediate-ART recommendation by about a decade.

Germline trimming cut 3 bases from V and 6 bases from J; bases unmatched to any gene: 2. CDR1 is LNHDA and CDR2 is SQIVND in the germline V gene (reference sequence). The CDR3 has 14 residues. As regards this clone: Its antigen is unknown.

Overall study results and limits: Investigators report no available data on ART adherence, viral resistance or therapy changes. Whichever time point was examined, clones expanded before ART dominated the repertoire.

Every donor contributed at least one pre-ART and at least two post-ART PBMC samples. The immunoSEQ assay was v3.0, run at survey level. Produced via immunoSEQ multiplex PCR; TCRdb's table is partial and in-frame only. This table has roughly 10,000 clones, approximately 82% appearing once. The sample here was unsorted PBMCs, taken 1.2 years after starting antiretroviral therapy. This TCR was recovered from a man in his forties or fifties with HIV. The chain recombines TRBV19 with TRBJ2-7; 13 bases fit TRBD2. The CDR3, as DNA: TGTGCCAGTAGTATTACTAGCGGGGGGGCCGAGCAGTACTTC. Its translation is CASSITSGGAEQYF.